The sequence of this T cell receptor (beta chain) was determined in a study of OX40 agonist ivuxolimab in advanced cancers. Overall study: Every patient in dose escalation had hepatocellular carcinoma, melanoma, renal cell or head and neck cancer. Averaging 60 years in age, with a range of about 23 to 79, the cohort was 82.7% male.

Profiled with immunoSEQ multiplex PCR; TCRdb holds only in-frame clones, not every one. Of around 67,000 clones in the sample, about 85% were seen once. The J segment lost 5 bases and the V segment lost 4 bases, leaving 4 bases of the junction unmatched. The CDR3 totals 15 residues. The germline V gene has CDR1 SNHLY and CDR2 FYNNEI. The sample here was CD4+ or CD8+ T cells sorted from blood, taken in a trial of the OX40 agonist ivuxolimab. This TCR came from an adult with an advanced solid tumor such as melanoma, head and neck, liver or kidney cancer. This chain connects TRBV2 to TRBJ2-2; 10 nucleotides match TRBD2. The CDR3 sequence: CASSGSSGSTGELFF. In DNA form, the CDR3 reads TGTGCCAGCAGTGGTTCTAGCGGGAGTACCGGGGAGCTGTTTTTT.